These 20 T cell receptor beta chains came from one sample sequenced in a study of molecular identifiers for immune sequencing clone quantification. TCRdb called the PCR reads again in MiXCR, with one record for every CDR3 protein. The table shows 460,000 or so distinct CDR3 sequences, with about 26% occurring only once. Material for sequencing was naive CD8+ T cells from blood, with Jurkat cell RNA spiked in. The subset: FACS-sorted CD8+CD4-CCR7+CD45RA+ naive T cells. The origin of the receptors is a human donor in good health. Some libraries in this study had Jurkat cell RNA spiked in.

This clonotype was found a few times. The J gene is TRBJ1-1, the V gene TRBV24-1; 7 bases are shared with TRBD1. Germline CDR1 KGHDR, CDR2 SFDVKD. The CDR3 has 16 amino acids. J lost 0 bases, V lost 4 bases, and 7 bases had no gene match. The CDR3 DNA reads TGTGCCACCAGTGAAAGACAGGGAGGGATGAACACTGAAGCTTTCTTT. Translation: CATSERQGGMNTEAFF.

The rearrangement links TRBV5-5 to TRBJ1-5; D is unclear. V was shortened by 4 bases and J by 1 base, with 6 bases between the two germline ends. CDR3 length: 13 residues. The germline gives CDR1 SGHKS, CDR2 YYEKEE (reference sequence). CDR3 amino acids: CASSRLSNQPQHF. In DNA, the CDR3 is TGTGCCAGCAGCAGACTGAGCAATCAGCCCCAGCATTTT.

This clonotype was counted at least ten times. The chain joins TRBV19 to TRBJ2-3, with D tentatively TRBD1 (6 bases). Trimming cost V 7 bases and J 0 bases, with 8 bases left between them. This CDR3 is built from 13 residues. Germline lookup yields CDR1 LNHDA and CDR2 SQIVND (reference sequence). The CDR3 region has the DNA TGTGCCAGTACAGGGGAAAGCACAGATACGCAGTATTTT. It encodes CASTGESTDTQYF.

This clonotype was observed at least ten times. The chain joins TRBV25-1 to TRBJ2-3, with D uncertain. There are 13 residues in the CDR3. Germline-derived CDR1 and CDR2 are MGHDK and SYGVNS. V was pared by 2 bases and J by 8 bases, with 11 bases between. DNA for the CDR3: TGTGCCAGCAGTGAACTAGGAGATGGTACGCAGTATTTT. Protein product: CASSELGDGTQYF.

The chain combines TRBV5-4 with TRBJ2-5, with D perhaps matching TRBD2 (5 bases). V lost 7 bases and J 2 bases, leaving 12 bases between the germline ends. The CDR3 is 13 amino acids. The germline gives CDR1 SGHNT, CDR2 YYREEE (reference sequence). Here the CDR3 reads CASGPPGQETQYF. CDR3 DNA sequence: TGTGCCAGCGGCCCCCCGGGGCAAGAGACCCAGTACTTC.

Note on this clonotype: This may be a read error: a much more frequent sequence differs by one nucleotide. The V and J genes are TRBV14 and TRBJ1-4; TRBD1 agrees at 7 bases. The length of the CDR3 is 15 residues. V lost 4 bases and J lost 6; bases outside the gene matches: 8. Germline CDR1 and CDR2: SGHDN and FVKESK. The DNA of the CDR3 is TGTGCCAGCAGCCCTACAGGGGAGGTGGATGAAAAACTGTTTTTT. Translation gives CASSPTGEVDEKLFF.

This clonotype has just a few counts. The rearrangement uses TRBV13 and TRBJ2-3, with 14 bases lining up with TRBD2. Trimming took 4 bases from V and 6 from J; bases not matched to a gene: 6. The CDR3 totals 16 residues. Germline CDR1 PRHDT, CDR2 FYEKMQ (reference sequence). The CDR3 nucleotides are TGTGCCAGCAGCTCGACTAGCGGGAGGGCCGGGGATACGCAGTATTTT. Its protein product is CASSSTSGRAGDTQYF.

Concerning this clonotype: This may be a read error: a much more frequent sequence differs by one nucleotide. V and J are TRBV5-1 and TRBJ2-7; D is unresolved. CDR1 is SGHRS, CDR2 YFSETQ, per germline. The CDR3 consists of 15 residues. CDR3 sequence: CASSLVASSSYERYF. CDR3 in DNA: TGCGCCAGCAGCTTGGTGGCATCGAGCTCCTACGAGCGGTACTTC.

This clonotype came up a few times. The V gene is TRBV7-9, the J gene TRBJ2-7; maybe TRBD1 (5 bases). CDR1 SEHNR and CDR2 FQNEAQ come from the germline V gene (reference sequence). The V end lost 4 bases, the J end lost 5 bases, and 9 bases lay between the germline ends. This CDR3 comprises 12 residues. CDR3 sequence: CASSSTVDEQYF. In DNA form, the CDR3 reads TGTGCCAGCAGCTCGACAGTGGACGAGCAGTACTTC.

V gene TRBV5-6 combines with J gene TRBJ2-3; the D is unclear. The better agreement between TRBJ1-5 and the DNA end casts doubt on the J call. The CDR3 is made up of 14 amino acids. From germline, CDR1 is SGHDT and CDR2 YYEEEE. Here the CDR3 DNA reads TGTGCCAGCAGCTTGCCCAGGAACACAGATACGCAGCATTTT. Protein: CASSLPRNTDTQHF.

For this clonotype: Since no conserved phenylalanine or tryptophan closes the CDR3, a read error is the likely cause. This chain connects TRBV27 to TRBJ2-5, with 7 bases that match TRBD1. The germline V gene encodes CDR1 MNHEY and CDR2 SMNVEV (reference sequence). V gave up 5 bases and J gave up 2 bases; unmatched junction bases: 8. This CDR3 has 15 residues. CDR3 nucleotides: TGTGCCAGCAGTCCCGGGACAGCCGGTCAAGAGACCCAGTACATC. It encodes CASSPGTAGQETQYI.

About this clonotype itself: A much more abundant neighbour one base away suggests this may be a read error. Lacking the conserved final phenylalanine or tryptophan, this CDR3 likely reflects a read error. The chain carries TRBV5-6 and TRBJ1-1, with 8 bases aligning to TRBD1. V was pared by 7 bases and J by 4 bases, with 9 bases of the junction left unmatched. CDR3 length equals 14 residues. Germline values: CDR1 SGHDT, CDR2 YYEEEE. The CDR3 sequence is CASCQGAGSTEAFL. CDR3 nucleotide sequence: TGTGCCAGCTGTCAGGGGGCCGGTAGCACTGAAGCTTTCCTT.

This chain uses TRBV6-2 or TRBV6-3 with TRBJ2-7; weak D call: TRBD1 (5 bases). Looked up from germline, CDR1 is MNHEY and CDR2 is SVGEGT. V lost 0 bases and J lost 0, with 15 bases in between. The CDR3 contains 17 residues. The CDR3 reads CASSYSRGSESSYEQYF. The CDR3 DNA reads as TGTGCCAGCAGTTACTCTAGGGGCAGTGAGAGCTCCTACGAGCAGTACTTC.

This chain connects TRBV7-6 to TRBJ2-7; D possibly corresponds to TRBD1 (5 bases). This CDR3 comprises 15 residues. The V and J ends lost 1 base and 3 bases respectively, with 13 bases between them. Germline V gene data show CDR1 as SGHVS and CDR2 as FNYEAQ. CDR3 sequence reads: CASSLEQGEFYEQYF. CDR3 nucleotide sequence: TGTGCCAGCAGCTTAGAGCAGGGTGAATTCTACGAGCAGTACTTC.

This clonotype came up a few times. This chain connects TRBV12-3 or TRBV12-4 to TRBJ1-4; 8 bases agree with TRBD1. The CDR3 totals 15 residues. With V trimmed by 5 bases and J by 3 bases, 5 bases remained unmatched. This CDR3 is CASSPWTGPNEKLFF. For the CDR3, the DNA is TGTGCCAGCAGTCCCTGGACAGGGCCTAATGAAAAACTGTTTTTT.

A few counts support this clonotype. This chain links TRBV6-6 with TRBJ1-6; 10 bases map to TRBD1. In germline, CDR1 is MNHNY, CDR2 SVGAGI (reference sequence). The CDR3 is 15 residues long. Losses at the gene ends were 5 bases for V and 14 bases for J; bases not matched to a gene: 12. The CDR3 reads CASSPIGTGETALHF. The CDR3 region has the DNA TGTGCCAGCAGTCCTATAGGGACAGGGGAAACGGCCCTCCACTTT.

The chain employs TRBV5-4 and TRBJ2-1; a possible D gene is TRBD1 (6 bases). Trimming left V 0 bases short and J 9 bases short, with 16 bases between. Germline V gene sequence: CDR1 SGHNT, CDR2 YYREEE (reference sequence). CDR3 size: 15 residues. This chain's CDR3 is CASSLEVQGLVEQFF. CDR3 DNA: TGTGCCAGCAGCTTGGAAGTTCAGGGGTTGGTTGAGCAGTTCTTC.

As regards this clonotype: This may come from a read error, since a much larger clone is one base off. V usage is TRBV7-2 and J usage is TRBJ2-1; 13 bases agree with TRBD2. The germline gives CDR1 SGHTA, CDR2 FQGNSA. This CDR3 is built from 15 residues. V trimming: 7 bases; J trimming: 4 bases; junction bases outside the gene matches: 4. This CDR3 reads CASNSGLAGYNEQFF. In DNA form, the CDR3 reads TGTGCCAGCAACTCGGGACTAGCGGGGTACAATGAGCAGTTCTTC.

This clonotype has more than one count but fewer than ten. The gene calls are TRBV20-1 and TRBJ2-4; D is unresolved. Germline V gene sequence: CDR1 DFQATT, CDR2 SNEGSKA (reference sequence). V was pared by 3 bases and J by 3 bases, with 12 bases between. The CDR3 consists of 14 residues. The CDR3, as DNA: TGCAGTGCTAGTGACAATTTGGGCAAAAACATTCAGTACTTC. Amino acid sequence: CSASDNLGKNIQYF.

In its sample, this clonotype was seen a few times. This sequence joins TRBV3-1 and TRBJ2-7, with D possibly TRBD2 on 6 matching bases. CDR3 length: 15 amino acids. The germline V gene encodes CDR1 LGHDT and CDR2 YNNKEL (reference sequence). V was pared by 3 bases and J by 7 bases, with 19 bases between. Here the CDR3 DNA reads TGTGCCAGCAGCCAGACCGGGAGCCGAGCGTGGGAGCAGTACTTC. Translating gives CASSQTGSRAWEQYF.